A selection of T cell receptor beta chains follows, all from one sample in a study of T cell changes during pregnancy in multiple sclerosis. The assay was immunoSEQ multiplex PCR, and TCRdb's table has in-frame clones only and misses some. The top ten clones hold just over 2.5% of a sample with more than 55,000 clones, about 95% of them seen once. The sequencing here drew on CD8+ T cells from peripheral blood mononuclear cells, taken after pregnancy. The source of these receptors is a female donor with multiple sclerosis, enrolled in a pregnancy study. CDR3s include the opening cysteine and the closing phenylalanine or tryptophan. D genes are given only for firm matches. A row's size may be missing; if present it is once, few, many or a size class.

v_call	j_call	d_call	clone_size	cdr3_nt	cdr3_aa
TRBV6-5	TRBJ1-1	NA	once	TGTGCCAGCAGTTACGGGGGGGGAGCTTTCTTT	CASSYGGGAFF
TRBV15	TRBJ2-3	NA	NA	TGTGCCACCAGCAGAGATTCTAGCAGGGGCCCAGATACGCAGTATTTT	CATSRDSSRGPDTQYF
TRBV11-3	TRBJ2-2	NA	NA	TGTGCCAGCAGCTATAGGGGGGGACTACCCATCGGGGAGCTGTTTTTT	CASSYRGGLPIGELFF
TRBV6-1	TRBJ1-1	TRBD1	NA	TGTGCCGCCCAGACCCGGACAGGGGGGCTTGAAGCTTTCTTT	CAAQTRTGGLEAFF
TRBV9	TRBJ1-2	NA	NA	TGTGCCAGCAGCGGGGGCGTTTTTCTCTATGGCTACACCTTC	CASSGGVFLYGYTF
TRBV6-5	TRBJ2-7	TRBD2	NA	TGTGCCAGCAGCGACCGGGACTACGGCGACGAGCAGTACTTC	CASSDRDYGDEQYF
TRBV29-1	TRBJ2-7	NA	NA	TGCAGCGTAGAGACTTCAGAACCCTACGAGCAGTACTTC	CSVETSEPYEQYF
TRBV7-7	TRBJ2-3	NA	once	TGTGCCAGCAGCCCTACCCGACAGTACACAGATACGCAGTATTTT	CASSPTRQYTDTQYF
TRBV29-1	TRBJ2-1	TRBD1	NA	TGCAGCGTGCAAGGACAGGGTATATTCTTC	CSVQGQGIFF
TRBV27	TRBJ2-7	NA	NA	TGTGCCAGCAGTCCAGGGTACTCCTACGAGCAGTACTTC	CASSPGYSYEQYF
TRBV19	TRBJ2-7	NA	NA	TGTGCCAGTAGAATATCGGGACACGGACTTGATGAGCAGTACTTC	CASRISGHGLDEQYF
TRBV28	TRBJ1-1	TRBD1	NA	TGTGCCAGCAGTTTCCTACAGGGGGGGGGCTCCACGAACACTGAAGCTTTCTTT	CASSFLQGGGSTNTEAFF
TRBV2	TRBJ2-7	NA	NA	TGTGCCAGCAGGGCCCAGGGATACGAGCAGTACTTC	CASRAQGYEQYF
TRBV9	TRBJ1-4	NA	NA	TGTGCCAGCAGCCTGGGGGGGGGCGCCAATGAAAAACTGTTTTTT	CASSLGGGANEKLFF
TRBV9	TRBJ2-3	NA	NA	TGTGCCAGCAGCGTAGAGGCGGGCGTTTGGGTCACAGATACGCAGTATTTT	CASSVEAGVWVTDTQYF
TRBV10-3	TRBJ2-3	NA	NA	TGTGCCATCAGTGAGTATTCTAGCGACACAGATACGCAGTATTTT	CAISEYSSDTDTQYF
TRBV11-3	TRBJ2-3	NA	NA	TGTGCCAGCAGCTTAGATCACGGGGATACGCAGTATTTT	CASSLDHGDTQYF
TRBV30	TRBJ2-3	NA	NA	TGTGCCTGGAGTGTCTGGGGCAGGGACACAGATACGCAGTATTTT	CAWSVWGRDTDTQYF
TRBV9	TRBJ2-5	TRBD2	NA	TGTGCCAGCAGCGGCTTGACTAGCGGACAAGAGACCCAGTACTTC	CASSGLTSGQETQYF
TRBV19	TRBJ2-7	TRBD1	NA	TGTGCCAGTAGTACCCGGGACAGGGCCTACGAGCAGTACTTC	CASSTRDRAYEQYF
TRBV5-6	TRBJ1-1	NA	NA	TGTGCCAGCAGCTTCCAGGGGAACACTGAAGCTTTCTTT	CASSFQGNTEAFF
TRBV19	TRBJ2-7	NA	NA	TGTGCCAGTAGAGATTCACAGGGCGACGAGCAGTACTTC	CASRDSQGDEQYF
TRBV30	TRBJ2-3	NA	NA	TGTGCCTGGAGTGGGCAGGGCGGGGCAGATACGCAGTATTTT	CAWSGQGGADTQYF
TRBV9	TRBJ2-1	TRBD2	few	TGTGCCAGCAGCGAGAGCGGGAGCTCCTACAATGAGCAGTTCTTC	CASSESGSSYNEQFF
TRBV15	TRBJ2-7	NA	NA	TGTGCCACCAGCAGAGAGGCTGTTTCCTACGAGCAGTACTTC	CATSREAVSYEQYF
TRBV4-2	TRBJ2-2	TRBD2	NA	TGTGCCAGCAGCCAGGAGGTTGTGGCTAGCGGGAGAATGAACACCGGGGAGCTGTTTTTT	CASSQEVVASGRMNTGELFF
TRBV6-6	TRBJ1-1	NA	NA	TGTGCCAGCAGTAGACACCAAAACACTGAAGCTTTCTTT	CASSRHQNTEAFF
TRBV5-4	TRBJ2-2	NA	NA	TGTGCCAGCAGCTTGGGGGAGAAAGTCAACACCGGGGAGCTGTTTTTT	CASSLGEKVNTGELFF
TRBV6-1	TRBJ1-4	TRBD1	NA	TGTGCCAGCAGTGAAGCACCAGGGGGTTGGGAAAAACTGTTTTTT	CASSEAPGGWEKLFF